This note documents a single TCR beta chain sequence. Its cognate antigen is unknown. Germline loops: CDR1 LGHNA, CDR2 YNFKEQ. The V and J ends lost 0 bases and 1 base respectively, with 13 bases between them. The CDR3 has 17 amino acids. This entry belongs to a study of blood T cells in healthy people across ages. Study-level findings and limits: Both higher diversity and more naive CD4+ cells marked long-lived donors when set against aged donors. Researchers judged that diversity estimates from one million T cells fell short of true values.

The authors ran a second PCR of about 7 to 12 cycles using a sample-barcoded 5' primer and a J-beta primer mix. Template switching added a 12-random-nucleotide identifier to every cDNA molecule. TCRdb reanalysed the 5' RACE reads using MiXCR and keeps one entry per CDR3 protein. Here the sample spans just under 900,000 distinct CDR3 sequences, 29% being singletons. The rearrangement links TRBV4-2 to TRBJ2-1; weak D call: TRBD2 (6 bases). The sequence came from a woman of 80 years or more in good health. Material: blood. The CDR3 region has the DNA TGTGCCAGCAGCCAAGAAGCGTCTAGCGTATCCTACAATGAGCAGTTCTTC. Its translation is CASSQEASSVSYNEQFF.